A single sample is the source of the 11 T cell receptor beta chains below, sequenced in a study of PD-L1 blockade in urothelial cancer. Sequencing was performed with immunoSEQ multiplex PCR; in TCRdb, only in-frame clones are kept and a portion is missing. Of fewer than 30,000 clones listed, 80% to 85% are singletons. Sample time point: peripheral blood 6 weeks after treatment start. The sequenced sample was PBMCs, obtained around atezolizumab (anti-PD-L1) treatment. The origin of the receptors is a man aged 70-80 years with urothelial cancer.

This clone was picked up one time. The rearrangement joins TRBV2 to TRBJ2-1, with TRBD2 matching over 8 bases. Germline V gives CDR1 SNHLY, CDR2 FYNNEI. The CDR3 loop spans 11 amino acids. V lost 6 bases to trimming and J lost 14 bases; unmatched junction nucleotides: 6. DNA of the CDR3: TGTGCCAGCAGCCCAGCGGGAGCGGAGTTCTTC. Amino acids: CASSPAGAEFF.

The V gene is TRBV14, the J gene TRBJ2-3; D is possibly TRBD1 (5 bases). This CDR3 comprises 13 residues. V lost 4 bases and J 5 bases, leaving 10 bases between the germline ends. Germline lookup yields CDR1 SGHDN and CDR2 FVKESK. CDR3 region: CASSRFRVDTQYF. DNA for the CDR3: TGTGCCAGCAGCCGCTTCAGGGTAGATACGCAGTATTTT.

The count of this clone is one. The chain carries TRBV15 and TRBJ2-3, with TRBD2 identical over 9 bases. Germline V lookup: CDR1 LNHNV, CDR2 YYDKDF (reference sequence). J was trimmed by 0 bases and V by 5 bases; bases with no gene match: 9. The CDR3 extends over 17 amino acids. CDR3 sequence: CATSFGTSSFSTDTQYF. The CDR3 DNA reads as TGTGCCACCAGCTTTGGGACTAGCAGTTTTAGCACAGATACGCAGTATTTT.

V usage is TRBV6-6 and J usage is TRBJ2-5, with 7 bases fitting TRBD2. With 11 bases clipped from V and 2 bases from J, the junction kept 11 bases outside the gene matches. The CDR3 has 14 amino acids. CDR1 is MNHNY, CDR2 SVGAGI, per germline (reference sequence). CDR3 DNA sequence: TGTGCCTCGACACGGCTAGCGGATCAAGAGACCCAGTACTTC. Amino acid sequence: CASTRLADQETQYF.

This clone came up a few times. The CDR3 sequence is CASSERESAHTQYF. The CDR3 DNA follows: TGTGCCAGCAGCGAACGGGAGTCTGCTCATACGCAGTATTTT. V and J are TRBV9 and TRBJ2-3; D may be TRBD2 (6 bases). The CDR3 covers 14 residues. Trimming removed 3 bases from V and 7 bases from J, with 15 bases in between. Germline V gene lookup returns CDR1 SGDLS and CDR2 YYNGEE.

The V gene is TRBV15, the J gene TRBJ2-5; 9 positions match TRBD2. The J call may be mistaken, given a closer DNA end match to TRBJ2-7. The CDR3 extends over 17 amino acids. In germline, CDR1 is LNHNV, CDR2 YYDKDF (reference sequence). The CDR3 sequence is CATSRDRGSGSYYEQYF. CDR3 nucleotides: TGTGCCACCAGCAGAGATCGGGGTAGCGGGAGCTACTACGAGCAGTACTTC.

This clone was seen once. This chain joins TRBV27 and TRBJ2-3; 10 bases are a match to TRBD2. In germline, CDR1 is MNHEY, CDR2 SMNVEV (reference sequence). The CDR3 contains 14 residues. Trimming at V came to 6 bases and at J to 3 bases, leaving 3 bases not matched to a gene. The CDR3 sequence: CASRQRGGTDTQYF. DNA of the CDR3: TGTGCCAGCAGGCAGCGGGGGGGAACAGATACGCAGTATTTT.

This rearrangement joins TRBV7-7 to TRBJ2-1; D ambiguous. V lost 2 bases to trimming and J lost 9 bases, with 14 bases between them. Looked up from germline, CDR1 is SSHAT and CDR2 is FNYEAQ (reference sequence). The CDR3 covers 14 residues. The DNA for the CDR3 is TGTGCCAGCAGCTTATCCCTAAGTCGCGGTGAGCAGTTCTTC. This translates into CASSLSLSRGEQFF.

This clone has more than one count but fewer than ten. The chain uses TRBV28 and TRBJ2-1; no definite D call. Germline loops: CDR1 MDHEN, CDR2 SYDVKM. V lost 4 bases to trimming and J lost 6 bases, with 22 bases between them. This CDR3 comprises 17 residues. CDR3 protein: CASSSLNFGSASNEQFF. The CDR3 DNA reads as TGTGCCAGCAGTTCCCTCAACTTCGGGTCCGCCTCCAATGAGCAGTTCTTC.

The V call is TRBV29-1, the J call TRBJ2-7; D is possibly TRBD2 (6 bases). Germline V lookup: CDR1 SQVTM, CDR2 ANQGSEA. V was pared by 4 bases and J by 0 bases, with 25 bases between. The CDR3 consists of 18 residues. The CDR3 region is CSVVSSLPGRGSSYEQYF. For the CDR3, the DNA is TGCAGCGTTGTCTCGTCTTTACCGGGACGGGGGAGCTCCTACGAGCAGTACTTC.

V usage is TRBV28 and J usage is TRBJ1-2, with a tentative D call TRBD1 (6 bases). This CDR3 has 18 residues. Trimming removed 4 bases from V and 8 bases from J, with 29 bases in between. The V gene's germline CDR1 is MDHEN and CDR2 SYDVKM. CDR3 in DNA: TGTGCCAGCAGTTCCTCTAGGCCCAACAGGGTCCCTACCCCCGGCTACACCTTC. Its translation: CASSSSRPNRVPTPGYTF.